The entry that follows covers one T cell receptor (beta chain) sequence. Germline values: CDR1 WSHSY, CDR2 SAAADI. V lost 7 bases, J lost 0 bases, and 4 bases stayed unmatched. This CDR3 spans 15 amino acids. The sample comes from a study of blood T cell repertoires in COVID-19. Generated by immunoSEQ multiplex PCR, the TCRdb table keeps only in-frame clones and is missing some. The sample lists about 140,000 clones; roughly 80% were seen once. V is TRBV10-2 and J is TRBJ1-1, with 11 bases matching TRBD1. This TCR came from a man between 70 and 80 years old who had recovered from COVID-19. Sequenced: peripheral blood. CDR3 nucleotide sequence: TGCGCCAGCACCGGACAGGGGGCTGTGAACACTGAAGCTTTCTTT. Protein sequence: CASTGQGAVNTEAFF.